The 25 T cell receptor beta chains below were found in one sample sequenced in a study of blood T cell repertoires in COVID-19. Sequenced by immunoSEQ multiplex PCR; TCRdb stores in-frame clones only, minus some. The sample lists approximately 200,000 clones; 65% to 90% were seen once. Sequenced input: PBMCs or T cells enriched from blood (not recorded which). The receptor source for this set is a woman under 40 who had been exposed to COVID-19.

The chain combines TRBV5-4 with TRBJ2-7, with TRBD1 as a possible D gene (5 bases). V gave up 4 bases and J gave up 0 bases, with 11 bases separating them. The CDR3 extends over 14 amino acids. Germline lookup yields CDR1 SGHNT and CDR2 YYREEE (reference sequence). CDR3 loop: CASSPYRSSYEQYF. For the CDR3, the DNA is TGTGCCAGCAGCCCCTACAGGTCCTCCTACGAGCAGTACTTC.

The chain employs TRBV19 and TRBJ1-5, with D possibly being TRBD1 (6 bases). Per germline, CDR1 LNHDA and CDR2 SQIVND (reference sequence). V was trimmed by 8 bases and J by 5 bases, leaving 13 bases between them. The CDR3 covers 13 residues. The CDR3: CASARGFDQPQHF. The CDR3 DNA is TGTGCCAGTGCCAGGGGCTTCGATCAGCCCCAGCATTTT.

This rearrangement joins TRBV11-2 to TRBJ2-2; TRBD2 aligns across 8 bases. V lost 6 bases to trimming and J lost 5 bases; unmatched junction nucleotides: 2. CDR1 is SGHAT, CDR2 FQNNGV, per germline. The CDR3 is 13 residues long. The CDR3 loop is CASRREGTGELFF. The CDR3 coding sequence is TGTGCCAGCAGACGGGAGGGGACCGGGGAGCTGTTTTTT.

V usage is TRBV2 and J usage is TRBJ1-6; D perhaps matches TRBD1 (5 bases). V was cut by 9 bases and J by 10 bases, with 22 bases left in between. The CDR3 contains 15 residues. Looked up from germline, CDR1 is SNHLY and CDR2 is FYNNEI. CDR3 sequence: CASISLSGGESPLHF. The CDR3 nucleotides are TGTGCCAGTATAAGCTTATCGGGGGGTGAATCACCCCTCCACTTT.

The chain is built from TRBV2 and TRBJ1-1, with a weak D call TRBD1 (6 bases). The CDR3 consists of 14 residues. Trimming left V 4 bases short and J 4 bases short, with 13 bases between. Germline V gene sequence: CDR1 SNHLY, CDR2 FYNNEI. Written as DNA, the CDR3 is TGTGCCAGCAGTGGCCTGAGGGGGGGCACTGAAGCTTTCTTT. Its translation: CASSGLRGGTEAFF. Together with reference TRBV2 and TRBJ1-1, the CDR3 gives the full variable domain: EPEVTQTPSHQVTQMGQEVILRCVPISNHLYFYWYRQILGQKVEFLVSFYNNEISEKSEIFDDQFSVERPDGSNFTLKIRSTKLEDSAMYFCASSGLRGGTEAFFGQGTRLTVV.

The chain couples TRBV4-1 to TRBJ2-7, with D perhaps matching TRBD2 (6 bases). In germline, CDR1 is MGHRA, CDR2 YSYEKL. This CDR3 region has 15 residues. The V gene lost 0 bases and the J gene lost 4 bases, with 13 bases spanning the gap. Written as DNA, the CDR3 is TGCGCCAGCAGCCAAGATATATCGGGGGTATACGAGCAGTACTTC. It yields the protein CASSQDISGVYEQYF.

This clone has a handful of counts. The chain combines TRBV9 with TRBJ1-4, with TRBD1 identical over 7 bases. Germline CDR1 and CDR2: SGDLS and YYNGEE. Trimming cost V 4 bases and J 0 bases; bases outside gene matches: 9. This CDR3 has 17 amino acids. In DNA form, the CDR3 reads TGTGCCAGCAGCCCCCCGACAGGGATATCAACTAATGAAAAACTGTTTTTT. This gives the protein CASSPPTGISTNEKLFF.

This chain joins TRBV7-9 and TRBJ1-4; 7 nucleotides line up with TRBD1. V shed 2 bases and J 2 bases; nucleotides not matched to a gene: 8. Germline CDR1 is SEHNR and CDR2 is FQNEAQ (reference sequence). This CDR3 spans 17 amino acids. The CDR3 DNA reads TGTGCCAGCAGCTTACGGGATAGGGGGCATACTAATGAAAAACTGTTTTTT. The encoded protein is CASSLRDRGHTNEKLFF.

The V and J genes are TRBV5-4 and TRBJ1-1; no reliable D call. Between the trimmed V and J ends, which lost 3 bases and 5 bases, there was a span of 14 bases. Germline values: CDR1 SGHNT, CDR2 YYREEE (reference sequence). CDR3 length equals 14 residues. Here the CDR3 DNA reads TGTGCCAGCAGCTCGCCGGCCCCAGGAACTGAAGCTTTCTTT. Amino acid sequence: CASSSPAPGTEAFF.

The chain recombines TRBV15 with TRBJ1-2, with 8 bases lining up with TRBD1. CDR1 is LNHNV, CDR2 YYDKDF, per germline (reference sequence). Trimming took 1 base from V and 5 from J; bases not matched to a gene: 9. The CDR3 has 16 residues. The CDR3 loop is CATSRAGITGGYGYTF. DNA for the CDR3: TGTGCCACCAGCAGAGCCGGTATCACAGGGGGGTATGGCTACACCTTC.

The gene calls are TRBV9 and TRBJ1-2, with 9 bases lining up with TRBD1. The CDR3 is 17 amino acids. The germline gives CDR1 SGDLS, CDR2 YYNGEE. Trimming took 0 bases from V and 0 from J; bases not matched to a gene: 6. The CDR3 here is CASSVGDRVGANYGYTF. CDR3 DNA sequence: TGTGCCAGCAGCGTAGGGGACAGGGTCGGAGCTAACTATGGCTACACCTTC.

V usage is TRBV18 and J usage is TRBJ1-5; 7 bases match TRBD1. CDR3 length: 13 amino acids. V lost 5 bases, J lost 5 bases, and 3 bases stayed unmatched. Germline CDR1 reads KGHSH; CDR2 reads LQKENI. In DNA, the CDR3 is TGTGCCAGCTCAGACAGGGAGCATCAGCCCCAGCATTTT. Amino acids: CASSDREHQPQHF.

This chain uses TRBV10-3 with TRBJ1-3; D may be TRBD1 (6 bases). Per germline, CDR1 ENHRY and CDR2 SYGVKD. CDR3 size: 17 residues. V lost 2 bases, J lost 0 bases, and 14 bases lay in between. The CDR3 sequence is CAISEQSTGNSGNTIYF. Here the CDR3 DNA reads TGTGCCATCAGTGAGCAGAGTACAGGGAACTCTGGAAACACCATATATTTT.

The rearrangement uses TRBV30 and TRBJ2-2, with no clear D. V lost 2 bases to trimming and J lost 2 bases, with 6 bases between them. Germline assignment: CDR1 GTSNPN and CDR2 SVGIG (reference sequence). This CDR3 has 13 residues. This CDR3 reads CAWSSHNTGELFF. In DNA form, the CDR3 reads TGTGCCTGGAGTAGCCATAACACCGGGGAGCTGTTTTTT.

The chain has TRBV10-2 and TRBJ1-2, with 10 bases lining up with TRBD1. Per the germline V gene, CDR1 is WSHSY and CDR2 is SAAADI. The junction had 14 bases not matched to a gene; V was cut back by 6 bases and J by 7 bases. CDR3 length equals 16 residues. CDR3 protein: CASSPPPGQGIGGYTF. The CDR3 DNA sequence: TGCGCCAGCAGCCCGCCACCGGGACAGGGGATCGGTGGCTACACCTTC.

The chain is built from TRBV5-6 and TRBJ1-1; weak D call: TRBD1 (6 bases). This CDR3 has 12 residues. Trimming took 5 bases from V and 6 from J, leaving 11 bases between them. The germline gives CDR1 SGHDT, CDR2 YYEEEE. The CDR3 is CASRRGGPEAFF. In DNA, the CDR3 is TGTGCCAGCAGGAGGGGGGGCCCTGAAGCTTTCTTT.

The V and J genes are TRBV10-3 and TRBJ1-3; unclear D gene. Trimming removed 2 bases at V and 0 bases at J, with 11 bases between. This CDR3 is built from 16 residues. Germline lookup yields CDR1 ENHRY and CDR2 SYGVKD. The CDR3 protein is CAISERGTGSGNTIYF. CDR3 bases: TGTGCCATCAGTGAGCGCGGCACCGGCTCTGGAAACACCATATATTTT.

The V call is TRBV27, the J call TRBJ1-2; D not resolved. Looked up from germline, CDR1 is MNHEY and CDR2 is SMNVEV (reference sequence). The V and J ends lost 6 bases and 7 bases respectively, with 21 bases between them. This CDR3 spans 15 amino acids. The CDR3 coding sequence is TGTGCCAGCAGCCACGCGGGGAGGTCCTTTTCTGGCTACACCTTC. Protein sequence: CASSHAGRSFSGYTF.

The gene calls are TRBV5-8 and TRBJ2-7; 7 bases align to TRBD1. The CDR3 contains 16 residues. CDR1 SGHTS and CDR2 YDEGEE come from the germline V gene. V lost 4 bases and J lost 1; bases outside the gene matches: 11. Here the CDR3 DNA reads TGTGCCAGCAGCCTTCCCGGGACAGCCTTTTCCTACGAGCAGTACTTC. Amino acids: CASSLPGTAFSYEQYF.

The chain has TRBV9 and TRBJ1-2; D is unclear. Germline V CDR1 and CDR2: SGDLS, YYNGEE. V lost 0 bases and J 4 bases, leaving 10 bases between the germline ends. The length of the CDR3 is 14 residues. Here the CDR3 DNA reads TGTGCCAGCAGCGTAGAAGATAGTGGCTATGGCTACACCTTC. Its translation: CASSVEDSGYGYTF.

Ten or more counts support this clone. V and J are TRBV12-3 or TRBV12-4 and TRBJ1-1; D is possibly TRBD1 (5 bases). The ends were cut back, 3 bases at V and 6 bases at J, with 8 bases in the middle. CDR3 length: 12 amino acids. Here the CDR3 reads CASSFAQAEAFF. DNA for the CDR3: TGTGCCAGCAGTTTTGCACAGGCTGAAGCTTTCTTT.

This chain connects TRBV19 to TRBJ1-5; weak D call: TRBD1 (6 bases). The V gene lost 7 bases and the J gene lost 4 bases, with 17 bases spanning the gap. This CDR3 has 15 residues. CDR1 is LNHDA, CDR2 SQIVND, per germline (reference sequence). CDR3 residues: CASTALRGANQPQHF. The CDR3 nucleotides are TGTGCCAGTACGGCCCTTCGGGGGGCAAATCAGCCCCAGCATTTT.

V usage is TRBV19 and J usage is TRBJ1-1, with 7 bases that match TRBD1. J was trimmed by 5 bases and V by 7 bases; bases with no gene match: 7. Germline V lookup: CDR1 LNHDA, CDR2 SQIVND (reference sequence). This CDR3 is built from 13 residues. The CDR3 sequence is CASTGTVGTEAFF. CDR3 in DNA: TGTGCCAGTACCGGGACAGTAGGGACTGAAGCTTTCTTT. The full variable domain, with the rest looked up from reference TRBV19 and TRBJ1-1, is DGGITQSPKYLFRKEGQNVTLSCEQNLNHDAMYWYRQDPGQGLRLIYYSQIVNDFQKGDIAEGYSVSREKKESFPLTVTSAQKNPTAFYLCASTGTVGTEAFFGQGTRLTVV.

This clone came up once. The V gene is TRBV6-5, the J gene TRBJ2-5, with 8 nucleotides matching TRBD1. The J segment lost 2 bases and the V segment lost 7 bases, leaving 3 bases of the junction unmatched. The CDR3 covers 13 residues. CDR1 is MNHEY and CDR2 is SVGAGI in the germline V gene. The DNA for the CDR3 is TGTGCCAGCACTCGACAGGGGCAAGAGACCCAGTACTTC. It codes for CASTRQGQETQYF.

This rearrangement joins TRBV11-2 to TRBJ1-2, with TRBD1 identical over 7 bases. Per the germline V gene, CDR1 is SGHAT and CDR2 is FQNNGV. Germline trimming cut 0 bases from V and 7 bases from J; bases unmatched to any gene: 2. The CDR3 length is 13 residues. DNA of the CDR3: TGTGCCAGCAGCTTAGACCGGGACAGTGGCTACACCTTC. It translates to CASSLDRDSGYTF. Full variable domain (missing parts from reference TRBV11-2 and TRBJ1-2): EAGVAQSPRYKIIEKRQSVAFWCNPISGHATLYWYQQILGQGPKLLIQFQNNGVVDDSQLPKDRFSAERLKGVDSTLKIQPAKLEDSAVYLCASSLDRDSGYTFGSGTRLTVV.